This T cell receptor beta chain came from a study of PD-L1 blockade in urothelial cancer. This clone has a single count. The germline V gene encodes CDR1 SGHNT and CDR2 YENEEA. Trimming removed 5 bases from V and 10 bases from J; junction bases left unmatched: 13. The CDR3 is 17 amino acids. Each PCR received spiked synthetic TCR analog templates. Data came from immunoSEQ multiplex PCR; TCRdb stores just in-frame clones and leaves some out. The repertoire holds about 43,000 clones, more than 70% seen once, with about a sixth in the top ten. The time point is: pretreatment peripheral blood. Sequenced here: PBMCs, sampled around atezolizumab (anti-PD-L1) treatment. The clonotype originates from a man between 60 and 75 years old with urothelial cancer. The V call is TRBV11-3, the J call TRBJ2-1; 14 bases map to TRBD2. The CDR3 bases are TGTGCCAGCAGCGCCATGGGACTAGCGGGGGTTGGTGGCGAGCAGTTCTTC. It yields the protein CASSAMGLAGVGGEQFF.